These 8 T cell receptor beta chains were all obtained from the same sample, sequenced in a study of beta chain features in type 1 diabetes. Expressed TCRB transcripts were sequenced, since all the RNA that had been isolated was reverse transcribed. Produced via immunoSEQ multiplex PCR; TCRdb's table is partial and in-frame only. The data show 350,000 to 450,000 clones, about 15% seen once. Input material: naive CD4+ T cells from blood. Source of these receptors: a woman younger than 35 in good health.

This clone has more than one count but fewer than ten. The CDR3 nucleotides read TGCGCCAGCAGCTTTACTAGCGGCCAAGAGACCCAGTACTTC. As protein: CASSFTSGQETQYF. J is TRBJ2-5 and V is TRBV5-1, with TRBD2 identical over 8 bases. This CDR3 spans 14 amino acids. Germline V gene sequence: CDR1 SGHRS, CDR2 YFSETQ. The junction had 1 base not matched to a gene; V was cut back by 2 bases and J by 1 base.

This clone came up a few times. The chain employs TRBV29-1 and TRBJ1-2, with D unresolved. With 5 bases removed from V and 4 bases from J, the gap between germline ends came to 14 bases. The germline gives CDR1 SQVTM, CDR2 ANQGSEA. The CDR3 consists of 13 residues. CDR3 sequence reads: CSVSEGFSYGYTF. In DNA form, the CDR3 reads TGCAGCGTTTCAGAGGGATTCAGCTATGGCTACACCTTC.

This clone was counted only a few times. The chain recombines TRBV10-3 with TRBJ1-1; TRBD1 matches at 9 bases. The CDR3 covers 13 residues. V was clipped by 4 bases and J by 3 bases; unmatched bases: 0. CDR1 ENHRY and CDR2 SYGVKD come from the germline V gene. In DNA, the CDR3 is TGTGCCATCAGTGGGGACAGGGACACTGAAGCTTTCTTT. It encodes CAISGDRDTEAFF.

This chain joins TRBV18 and TRBJ1-1, with 7 bases matching TRBD1. This CDR3 contains 14 residues. The germline gives CDR1 KGHSH, CDR2 LQKENI. J gave up 3 bases and V 3 bases, and 4 bases lay outside the gene matches. The CDR3 sequence: CASSPGQWDTEAFF. In nucleotides, the CDR3 is TGTGCCAGCTCACCGGGACAGTGGGACACTGAAGCTTTCTTT.

The rearrangement uses TRBV5-4 and TRBJ2-7; 7 bases match TRBD1. The V gene's germline CDR1 is SGHNT and CDR2 YYREEE (reference sequence). Trimming cost V 1 base and J 2 bases; bases outside gene matches: 3. CDR3 length equals 14 residues. CDR3 sequence reads: CASSLWDRTYEQYF. CDR3 DNA: TGTGCCAGCAGCTTGTGGGACAGAACCTACGAGCAGTACTTC. The full variable domain, rest sourced from reference TRBV5-4 and TRBJ2-7, is ETGVTQSPTHLIKTRGQQVTLRCSSQSGHNTVSWYQQALGQGPQFIFQYYREEENGRGNFPPRFSGLQFPNYSSELNVNALELDDSALYLCASSLWDRTYEQYFGPGTRLTVT.

In its sample, this clone was seen a few times. The rearrangement links TRBV5-1 to TRBJ1-2; D remains unclear. V lost 0 bases, J lost 4 bases, and 10 bases lay in between. Germline-derived CDR1 and CDR2 are SGHRS and YFSETQ. This CDR3 region has 14 residues. The CDR3, as DNA: TGCGCCAGCAGCTTGGCCATACAGACCTATGGCTACACCTTC. This gives the protein CASSLAIQTYGYTF.

As concerns this clone: Other nucleotide sequences from this sample produce the same CDR3. The J gene is TRBJ2-7, the V gene TRBV5-1; TRBD2 might be the D (5 bases). V was cut by 0 bases and J by 3 bases, with 10 bases left in between. This CDR3 is 14 amino acids long. Germline CDR1 SGHRS, CDR2 YFSETQ. The CDR3 region is CASSLVGGHYEQYF. CDR3 DNA: TGCGCCAGCAGCTTGGTTGGCGGGCACTACGAGCAGTACTTC.

This rearrangement joins TRBV4-1 to TRBJ2-7; D gene uncertain. Germline V lookup: CDR1 MGHRA, CDR2 YSYEKL. V lost 4 bases, J lost 5 bases, and 12 bases lay in between. The length of the CDR3 is 13 residues. The CDR3 sequence: CASSRQYRDEQYF. CDR3 DNA: TGCGCCAGCAGCCGTCAATATCGGGACGAGCAGTACTTC.